This T cell receptor beta chain was captured in a study of vaccination and CD4 T cells after COVID-19. Concerning this clonotype: Its antigen is not identified.

This CDR3 is 13 amino acids long. Sequence data for DNA of cultured CD4+ T cells were generated by the Oncomine TCR Beta short-read assay. TCRdb re-derived calls from the PCR reads in MiXCR, one entry per CDR3 protein. The profile shows about 19,000 distinct CDR3 sequences, about 32% of them singletons. The sample's treatment: roughly ten-day PBMC culture with coronavirus spike peptide pools or control peptides (ViraFEST assay). ViraFEST relied on peptide pools to expand antigen-specific T cells; the TCRs were sequenced afterward. The clonotype was recovered from a human donor with COVID-19. Sequences were obtained from cultured CD4+ T cells from blood. The chain recombines TRBV21-1 with TRBJ2-1. TRBV21-1 represents a pseudogene. CDR3 sequence (DNA): TGTGCCAGCAGCAAACCTCGTGACAATGAGCAGTTCTTC. Its translation: CASSKPRDNEQFF.